Listed here is a single TCR beta chain. The CDR3 is made up of 11 amino acids. Germline V CDR1 and CDR2: SGHAT, FQNNGV. Trimming removed 5 bases at V and 7 bases at J, with 6 bases between. Unique molecular identifiers featured in how the TCRbeta library was prepared. TCRdb independently ran MiXCR on the PCR reads; one entry per CDR3 protein. Of some 550,000 distinct CDR3 sequences in the sample, roughly 18% were seen once. This sample stems from a study of T-cell reconstitution after alpha-beta-depleted transplantation in children. The sample here was PBMCs from the stem cell graft donor, taken from the stem cell graft. The TCR originated in a human donor who donated a stem cell graft to a child with acute lymphoblastic leukemia. This rearrangement joins TRBV11-2 to TRBJ2-1, with D uncertain. CDR3 nucleotides: TGTGCCAGCAGCCACCAGAATGAGCAGTTCTTC. This encodes CASSHQNEQFF.